The 4 T cell receptor beta chains below come from one sample, sequenced in a study of blood T cell repertoires in COVID-19. This table comes from immunoSEQ multiplex PCR, and its TCRdb copy is limited to in-frame clones, with some not included. In the table there are almost 85,000 clones, more than 70% of which are singletons. The sequencing sample was made of peripheral blood. The receptors derive from a man older than 75 with active or convalescent COVID-19.

The J gene is TRBJ1-4, the V gene TRBV24-1; D is perhaps TRBD1 (5 bases). This CDR3 is built from 15 residues. Looked up from germline, CDR1 is KGHDR and CDR2 is SFDVKD. Trimming took 4 bases from V and 5 from J, leaving 13 bases between them. DNA for the CDR3: TGTGCCACCAGTGACAGCCGACAGCTAAATGAAAAACTGTTTTTT. It specifies CATSDSRQLNEKLFF.

The chain combines TRBV6-5 with TRBJ2-1; D not certain. Germline V gene data show CDR1 as MNHEY and CDR2 as SVGAGI. The CDR3 totals 13 residues. Trimming removed 11 bases at V and 6 bases at J, with 17 bases between. As DNA, the CDR3 is TGTGCCGTTCATTGGGCTTCGGTCAATGAGCAGTTCTTC. It is translated as CAVHWASVNEQFF.

This rearrangement joins TRBV11-3 to TRBJ2-7; 13 bases are shared with TRBD2. Per the germline V gene, CDR1 is SGHNT and CDR2 is YENEEA. This CDR3 has 16 amino acids. The ends lost 5 bases at V and 7 bases at J; junction bases unmatched: 11. CDR3 sequence (DNA): TGTGCCAGCAGCCCCGGACTAGCGGGAGCTCAAGGGGAGCAGTACTTC. Translation gives CASSPGLAGAQGEQYF.

V usage is TRBV19 and J usage is TRBJ2-7; 7 bases line up with TRBD2. The junction had 4 bases not matched to a gene; V was cut back by 5 bases and J by 0 bases. The germline V gene has CDR1 LNHDA and CDR2 SQIVND (reference sequence). This CDR3 has 14 residues. CDR3 DNA sequence: TGTGCCAGTAGTCTTAGGACTAGCTCCTACGAGCAGTACTTC. Its translation is CASSLRTSSYEQYF.